This T cell receptor (beta chain) was profiled in a study of a mutant IDH1 vaccine in newly diagnosed glioma. As to time point: week 47, end of study. The vaccine gave 300 ug of a 20-mer mutant IDH1 peptide subcutaneously per dose. A remark on this clone: Its antigen is not identified.

Per germline, CDR1 SGDLS and CDR2 YYNGEE. The CDR3 consists of 10 residues. The V and J ends lost 5 bases and 4 bases respectively, with 3 bases between them. Here immunoSEQ multiplex PCR was the method, and the copy in TCRdb shows in-frame clones only, minus some. The data show about 94,000 clones, around 92% seen once. The source is a woman in her forties or fifties with glioma. Sequencing used PBMCs, obtained from a glioma patient whose treatment included an IDH1 peptide vaccine. This chain connects TRBV9 to TRBJ2-5, with D unresolved. The DNA for the CDR3 is TGTGCCAGCAGTGGAGAGACCCAGTACTTC. Translating gives CASSGETQYF.